The clone carrying this TCR beta chain turned up a few times. The data are from a study of T-cell reconstitution after alpha-beta-depleted transplantation in children. The TCRbeta library was prepared with unique molecular identifiers. TCRdb independently ran MiXCR on the PCR reads; one entry per CDR3 protein. The sample yields some 500,000 distinct CDR3 sequences, about 30% seen once. The TCR originated in a human donor who donated a stem cell graft to a child with aplastic anemia. This specimen consisted of PBMCs from the stem cell graft donor, obtained from the stem cell graft.

The CDR3 DNA is TGTGCCAGCAGCTTAGGGGACAGTAATAATGAAAAACTGTTTTTT. Amino acid sequence: CASSLGDSNNEKLFF. The chain combines TRBV7-8 with TRBJ1-4, with TRBD1 matching 7 bases. CDR3 size: 15 residues. With V trimmed by 1 base and J by 4 bases, 3 bases remained unmatched. From germline, CDR1 is SGHVS and CDR2 FQNEAQ.